The 24 T cell receptor beta chains given below trace back to one sample, sequenced in a study of T cells in Graves' hyperthyroidism and ophthalmopathy. Amplified regions were TCR beta CDR3 sequences from RNA transcripts. HTBI primers were the set used in a first-round RT-PCR of the TCR CDR3. TCRdb analysed the multiplex PCR reads with MiXCR anew, one entry per CDR3 protein. The sample consists of 250,000 or so distinct CDR3 sequences, just over 14% of them appearing once. Input material: blood. Receptors originate from a woman aged 40 to 50 with Graves' hyperthyroidism that later progressed to Graves' ophthalmopathy.

This clonotype was picked up many times. This chain links TRBV6-5 with TRBJ2-2; 7 nucleotides line up with TRBD1. Germline V gene data show CDR1 as MNHEY and CDR2 as SVGAGI. The CDR3 runs 16 residues. V was pared by 2 bases and J by 2 bases, with 5 bases of the junction left unmatched. CDR3 sequence: CASSYLGQPNTGELFF. The CDR3 DNA sequence: TGTGCCAGCAGTTACCTGGGACAGCCTAACACCGGGGAGCTGTTTTTT.

The chain couples TRBV10-1 to TRBJ2-1; D perhaps matches TRBD1 (6 bases). Germline V gives CDR1 WNHNN, CDR2 SYGVQD (reference sequence). V was shortened by 0 bases and J by 8 bases, with 17 bases between the two germline ends. The CDR3 is 16 residues long. The CDR3 spells CASSESSGHPGDEQFF. The CDR3 DNA is TGCGCCAGCAGTGAGTCAAGCGGACATCCAGGGGATGAGCAGTTCTTC.

This clonotype was recorded a few times. The chain links TRBV7-9 to TRBJ2-2; 9 nucleotides match TRBD2. The length of the CDR3 is 15 residues. The germline V gene encodes CDR1 SEHNR and CDR2 FQNEAQ (reference sequence). Trimming cost V 1 base and J 7 bases; bases outside gene matches: 4. The CDR3 protein is CASSLVSGRLGELFF. The CDR3, as DNA: TGTGCCAGCAGCTTAGTGAGCGGGAGGCTCGGGGAGCTGTTTTTT.

The table lists this clonotype with many counts. This chain uses TRBV27 with TRBJ2-7, with a possible D match to TRBD1 (6 bases). The CDR3 consists of 15 residues. Between the trimmed V and J ends, which lost 2 bases and 1 base, there was a span of 12 bases. Germline CDR1 reads MNHEY; CDR2 reads SMNVEV (reference sequence). CDR3 residues: CASSLVGARSYEQYF. The CDR3 nucleotides are TGTGCCAGCAGTTTAGTGGGGGCGCGGTCCTACGAGCAGTACTTC.

The genes are TRBV5-1 and TRBJ1-1; TRBD1 might be the D (5 bases). Looked up from germline, CDR1 is SGHRS and CDR2 is YFSETQ. Between the trimmed V and J ends, which lost 0 bases and 1 base, there was a span of 7 bases. The length of the CDR3 is 14 residues. CDR3 protein: CASSLEGWNTEAFF. The CDR3 bases are TGCGCCAGCAGCTTGGAGGGGTGGAACACTGAAGCTTTCTTT.

This clonotype was observed many times. This rearrangement joins TRBV10-3 to TRBJ2-7; D unresolved. The ends were cut back, 7 bases at V and 2 bases at J, with 12 bases in the middle. Per germline, CDR1 ENHRY and CDR2 SYGVKD. CDR3 length equals 13 residues. This CDR3 is CAINVSPTYEQYF. The CDR3 coding sequence is TGTGCCATCAACGTGTCCCCGACCTACGAGCAGTACTTC.

The CDR3 DNA follows: TGTGCCAGCAGCTCCGGGACAGGGGGCCTCATGGCTGGCTACACCTTC. Amino acids: CASSSGTGGLMAGYTF. The chain carries TRBV12-3 or TRBV12-4 and TRBJ1-2; the match to TRBD1 covers 12 bases. This CDR3 comprises 16 residues. V trimming: 6 bases; J trimming: 7 bases; junction bases outside the gene matches: 12.

This clonotype was seen only a few times. J is TRBJ2-7 and V is TRBV5-6; D unresolved. The CDR3 runs 15 residues. Germline V gives CDR1 SGHDT, CDR2 YYEEEE. V was pared by 3 bases and J by 4 bases, with 17 bases between. CDR3 protein: CASSYHGQVWYEQYF. The CDR3 DNA sequence: TGTGCCAGCAGCTACCACGGGCAGGTTTGGTACGAGCAGTACTTC.

The sample holds many counts of this clonotype. This chain joins TRBV28 and TRBJ2-5; no definite D call. Deletions cut 3 bases from V and 3 bases from J, with 11 bases between. Germline V gene lookup returns CDR1 MDHEN and CDR2 SYDVKM. The CDR3 is 14 residues long. The CDR3 coding sequence is TGTGCCAGCAGTTTGGCAATAAGGGAAGAGACCCAGTACTTC. Its protein is CASSLAIREETQYF.

Only a few counts were recorded for this clonotype. A read error may be the cause here, since a much bigger clone is one base away. The V call is TRBV5-1, the J call TRBJ2-1; possible D gene TRBD2, 6 bases. Per germline, CDR1 SGHRS and CDR2 YFSETQ. This CDR3 is 15 amino acids long. The CDR3 bases are TGCACCAGCAGCTTGGGGGACTTGCTGGGGTTTGAGCAGTTCTTC. Protein: CTSSLGDLLGFEQFF.

Concerning this clonotype: The junction does not match germline at one end; this may be a read error. The gene calls are TRBV28 and TRBJ1-2; D is undetermined. Germline CDR1 reads MDHEN; CDR2 reads SYDVKM. There are 13 residues in the CDR3. The DNA for the CDR3 is TGTGCCAGCACGGACTGGTCTAACTACGGCTACACCTTC. Protein sequence: CASTDWSNYGYTF.

This clonotype was counted ten times or more. V is TRBV25-1 and J is TRBJ2-7, with 7 bases that match TRBD1. J gave up 6 bases and V 6 bases, and 5 bases lay outside the gene matches. Germline-derived CDR1 and CDR2 are MGHDK and SYGVNS. The CDR3 is made up of 12 amino acids. This CDR3 reads CASRTGSREQYF. CDR3 nucleotides: TGTGCCAGCAGGACAGGGTCCCGCGAGCAGTACTTC.

This clonotype occurred many times. The V call is TRBV27, the J call TRBJ1-6; 9 nucleotides align to TRBD1. V shed 7 bases, J shed 9 bases, and the junction held 10 bases outside the gene matches. The CDR3 is 15 residues long. Germline V CDR1 and CDR2: MNHEY, SMNVEV (reference sequence). This chain's CDR3 is CASKDWDRASSPLHF. The CDR3 DNA reads as TGTGCCAGCAAGGACTGGGACAGGGCCTCTTCACCCCTCCACTTT.

This clonotype was picked up many times. The chain combines TRBV28 with TRBJ1-1; possibly TRBD1 for D (6 bases). CDR1 MDHEN and CDR2 SYDVKM come from the germline V gene. V gave up 7 bases and J gave up 10 bases, with 22 bases separating them. This CDR3 region has 14 residues. CDR3 bases: TGTGCCAGCACCCACTCTCCCGCAGGGGTCGGAGCTTTCTTT. This translates into CASTHSPAGVGAFF.

The sample holds many counts of this clonotype. The CDR3 protein is CASSLYRDWPRNEQFF. CDR3 DNA sequence: TGCGCCAGCAGTCTTTACCGGGACTGGCCTCGAAATGAGCAGTTCTTC. The chain links TRBV10-2 to TRBJ2-1, with D possibly matching TRBD2 (6 bases). Germline V gene lookup returns CDR1 WSHSY and CDR2 SAAADI. The CDR3 length is 16 residues. V shed 5 bases and J shed 7 bases, with 21 bases lying between them.

At least ten counts were recorded for this clonotype. The chain joins TRBV11-2 to TRBJ2-3, with 7 positions matching TRBD2. This CDR3 has 16 residues. From germline, CDR1 is SGHAT and CDR2 FQNNGV. V trimming: 5 bases; J trimming: 1 base; junction bases outside the gene matches: 9. This CDR3 reads CASSLVGLAGTDTQYF. The CDR3 bases are TGTGCCAGCAGCCTAGTGGGGCTAGCGGGCACAGATACGCAGTATTTT.

This clonotype has at least ten counts. The gene calls are TRBV28 and TRBJ1-1, with 8 bases identical to TRBD1. Germline values: CDR1 MDHEN, CDR2 SYDVKM. CDR3 length: 15 amino acids. After removal of 5 bases from V and 4 bases from J, the junction contained 9 bases not matched to a gene. Here the CDR3 reads CASSQLPTGGTEAFF. The DNA of the CDR3 is TGTGCCAGCAGTCAATTACCTACAGGGGGCACTGAAGCTTTCTTT.

This clonotype occurred many times. The chain is built from TRBV12-3 or TRBV12-4 and TRBJ1-4, with D perhaps matching TRBD1 (5 bases). The CDR3 is 13 amino acids. V was trimmed by 8 bases and J by 5 bases, leaving 12 bases between them. The CDR3 nucleotides read TGTGCCAGCGGGTGGGGCCTCAATGAAAAACTGTTTTTT. Its protein is CASGWGLNEKLFF.

This clonotype was detected many times. The chain recombines TRBV24-1 with TRBJ2-2; D is unresolved. The CDR3 is made up of 17 amino acids. V was trimmed by 6 bases and J by 1 base, leaving 17 bases between them. The V gene's germline CDR1 is KGHDR and CDR2 SFDVKD. CDR3: CATSPPWQAGNTGELFF. The CDR3 DNA reads TGTGCCACCAGTCCCCCATGGCAGGCCGGGAACACCGGGGAGCTGTTTTTT.

The chain uses TRBV5-1 and TRBJ1-1; D remains ambiguous. The CDR3 runs 14 residues. CDR1 and CDR2 from the germline V gene are SGHRS and YFSETQ. V was clipped by 1 base and J by 7 bases, with 14 bases between them. In nucleotides, the CDR3 is TGCGCCAGCAGCTTGATTCCTGGCGGCAATGAAGCTTTCTTT. This gives the protein CASSLIPGGNEAFF.

This clonotype was observed a handful of times. CDR3 sequence (DNA): TGTGCCAGTACCACGACCAGCGGCACTGAAGCTTTCTTT. The encoded protein is CASTTTSGTEAFF. V usage is TRBV19 and J usage is TRBJ1-1; D call uncertain. V shed 7 bases and J shed 4 bases, with 13 bases lying between them. CDR3 size: 13 residues. CDR1 is LNHDA and CDR2 is SQIVND in the germline V gene (reference sequence). The full variable domain, completed using reference TRBV19 and TRBJ1-1, is DGGITQSPKYLFRKEGQNVTLSCEQNLNHDAMYWYRQDPGQGLRLIYYSQIVNDFQKGDIAEGYSVSREKKESFPLTVTSAQKNPTAFYLCASTTTSGTEAFFGQGTRLTVV.

This clonotype was observed a few times. V gene TRBV15 combines with J gene TRBJ1-5; D gene unclear. The V end was cut by 0 bases, the J end by 0 bases, with 9 bases between. The CDR3 contains 16 residues. CDR1 is LNHNV, CDR2 YYDKDF, per germline (reference sequence). CDR3 nucleotides: TGTGCCACCAGCAGAGATCAAGGACCTAGCAATCAGCCCCAGCATTTT. Translating gives CATSRDQGPSNQPQHF.

This clonotype was recorded at least ten times. The gene calls are TRBV24-1 and TRBJ1-5; D unresolved. V lost 5 bases to trimming and J lost 4 bases, with 11 bases between them. Looked up from germline, CDR1 is KGHDR and CDR2 is SFDVKD. There are 14 residues in the CDR3. DNA for the CDR3: TGTGCCACCAGTGGCGGCAGCACGAATCAGCCCCAGCATTTT. This encodes CATSGGSTNQPQHF.

In its sample, this clonotype was seen many times. The chain has TRBV7-9 and TRBJ2-3, with D maybe TRBD2 (5 bases). Germline V lookup: CDR1 SEHNR, CDR2 FQNEAQ (reference sequence). The CDR3 loop spans 14 amino acids. V dropped 5 bases and J dropped 2 bases, with 11 bases sitting between them. For the CDR3, the DNA is TGTGCCAGCAGCCTTAGCGAGGTCACAGATACGCAGTATTTT. Amino acids: CASSLSEVTDTQYF.